This T cell receptor (beta chain) stems from a study of blood T cell repertoires in COVID-19. Across the whole study: T cells, B-cell-depleted T cells, or PBMCs provided the cDNA or gDNA that served as material.

Original data processing: The assay estimated nucleated cells by amplifying reference gene primers. Profiled with immunoSEQ multiplex PCR; TCRdb holds only in-frame clones, not every one. V, J and clone size derive from that table, while D and trimming were established from the DNA sequence. The profile shows some 220,000 clones, 80% of them singletons. This clonotype originated in a human donor in a cohort sampled during active COVID-19. The sample taken for sequencing was peripheral blood.

CDR3 sequence reads: CASSFLKGARGYTF. The CDR3 nucleotides read TGTGCCAGCAGCTTCTTGAAGGGGGCGCGTGGCTACACCTTC. The chain combines TRBV7-2 with TRBJ1-2; 7 bases match TRBD1. Trimming took 3 bases from V and 7 from J; bases not matched to a gene: 8. The germline V gene encodes CDR1 SGHTA and CDR2 FQGNSA. The CDR3 is made up of 14 amino acids.